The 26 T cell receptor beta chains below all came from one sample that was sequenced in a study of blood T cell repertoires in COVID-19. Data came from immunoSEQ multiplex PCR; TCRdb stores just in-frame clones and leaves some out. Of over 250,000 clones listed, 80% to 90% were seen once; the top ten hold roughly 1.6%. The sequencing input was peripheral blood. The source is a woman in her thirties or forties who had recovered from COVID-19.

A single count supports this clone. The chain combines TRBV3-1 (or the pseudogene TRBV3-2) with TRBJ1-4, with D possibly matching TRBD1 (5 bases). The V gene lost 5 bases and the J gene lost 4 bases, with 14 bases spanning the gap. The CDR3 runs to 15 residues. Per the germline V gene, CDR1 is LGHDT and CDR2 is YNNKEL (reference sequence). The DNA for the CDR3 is TGTGCCAGCAGCGGGCGGGGGGTATATAATGAAAAACTGTTTTTT. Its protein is CASSGRGVYNEKLFF.

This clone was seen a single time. Here the CDR3 DNA reads TGTGCCATCAGTGAAGTTGCCGGCGGGCAGCCCCAGCATTTT. This translates into CAISEVAGGQPQHF. The chain combines TRBV10-3 with TRBJ1-5, with unresolved D. Trimming stripped 3 bases from V and 7 bases from J, with 13 bases between. CDR1 ENHRY and CDR2 SYGVKD come from the germline V gene. This CDR3 is 14 amino acids long.

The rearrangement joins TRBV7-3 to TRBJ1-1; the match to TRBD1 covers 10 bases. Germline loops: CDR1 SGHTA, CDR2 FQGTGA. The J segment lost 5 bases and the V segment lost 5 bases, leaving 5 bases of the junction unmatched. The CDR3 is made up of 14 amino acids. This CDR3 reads CASSQTGGRTEAFF. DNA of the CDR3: TGTGCCAGCAGCCAGACAGGGGGCCGGACTGAAGCTTTCTTT.

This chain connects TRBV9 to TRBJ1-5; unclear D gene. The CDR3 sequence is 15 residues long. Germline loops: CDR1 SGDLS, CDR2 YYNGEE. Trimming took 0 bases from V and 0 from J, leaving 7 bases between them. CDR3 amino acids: CASSVEAYSNQPQHF. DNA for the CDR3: TGTGCCAGCAGCGTAGAAGCCTATAGCAATCAGCCCCAGCATTTT.

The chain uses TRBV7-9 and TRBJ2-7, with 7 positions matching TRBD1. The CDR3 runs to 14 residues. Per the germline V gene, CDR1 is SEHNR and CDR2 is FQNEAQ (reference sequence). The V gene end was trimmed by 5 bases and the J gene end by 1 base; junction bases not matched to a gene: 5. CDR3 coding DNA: TGTGCCAGCAGCCGCGTACAGGGGTCCTACGAGCAGTACTTC. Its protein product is CASSRVQGSYEQYF.

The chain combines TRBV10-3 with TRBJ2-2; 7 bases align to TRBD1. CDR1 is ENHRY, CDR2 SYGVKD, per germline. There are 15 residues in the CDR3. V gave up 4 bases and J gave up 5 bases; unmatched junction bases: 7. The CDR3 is CAISAPKTGTGELFF. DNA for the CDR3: TGTGCCATCAGTGCACCGAAGACAGGGACCGGGGAGCTGTTTTTT.

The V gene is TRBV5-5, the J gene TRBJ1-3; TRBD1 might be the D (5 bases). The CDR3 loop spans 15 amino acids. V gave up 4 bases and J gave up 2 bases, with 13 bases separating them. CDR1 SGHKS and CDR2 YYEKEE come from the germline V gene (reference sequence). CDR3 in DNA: TGTGCCAGCAGCCCCTCGGGGGATGCTGGAAACACCATATATTTT. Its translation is CASSPSGDAGNTIYF.

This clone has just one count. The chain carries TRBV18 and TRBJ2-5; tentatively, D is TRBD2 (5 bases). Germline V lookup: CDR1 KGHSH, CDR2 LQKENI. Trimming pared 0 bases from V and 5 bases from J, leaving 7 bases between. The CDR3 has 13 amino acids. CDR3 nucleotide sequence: TGTGCCAGCTCACCACCAGGCGGGGAGACCCAGTACTTC. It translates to CASSPPGGETQYF.

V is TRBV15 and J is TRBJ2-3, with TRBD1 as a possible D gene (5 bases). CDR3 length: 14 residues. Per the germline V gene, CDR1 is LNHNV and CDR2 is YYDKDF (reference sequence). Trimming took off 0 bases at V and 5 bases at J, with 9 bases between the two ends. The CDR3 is CATSRDRGKDTQYF. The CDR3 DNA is TGTGCCACCAGCAGAGATAGGGGTAAAGATACGCAGTATTTT.

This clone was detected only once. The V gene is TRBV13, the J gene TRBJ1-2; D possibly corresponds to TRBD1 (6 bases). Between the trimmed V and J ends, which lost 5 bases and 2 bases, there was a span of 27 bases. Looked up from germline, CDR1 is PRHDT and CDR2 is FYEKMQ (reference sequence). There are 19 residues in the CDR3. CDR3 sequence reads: CASSRTPEGVGRLNYGYTF. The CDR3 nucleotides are TGTGCCAGCAGCCGAACACCCGAGGGGGTTGGGCGACTGAACTATGGCTACACCTTC.

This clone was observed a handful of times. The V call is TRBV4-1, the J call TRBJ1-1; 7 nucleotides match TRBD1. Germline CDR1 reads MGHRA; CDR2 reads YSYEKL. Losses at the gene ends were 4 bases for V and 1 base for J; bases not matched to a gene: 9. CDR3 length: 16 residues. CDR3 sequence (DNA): TGCGCCAGCAGCCTTCTGAAGGGACAGAAGAACACTGAAGCTTTCTTT. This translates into CASSLLKGQKNTEAFF.

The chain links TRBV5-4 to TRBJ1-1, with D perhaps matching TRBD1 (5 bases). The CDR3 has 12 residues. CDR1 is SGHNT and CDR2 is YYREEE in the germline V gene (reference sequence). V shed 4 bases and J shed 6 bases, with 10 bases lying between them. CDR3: CASSVGGSEAFF. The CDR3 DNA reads TGTGCCAGCAGCGTTGGGGGGTCTGAAGCTTTCTTT. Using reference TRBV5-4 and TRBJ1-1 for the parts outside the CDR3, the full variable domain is ETGVTQSPTHLIKTRGQQVTLRCSSQSGHNTVSWYQQALGQGPQFIFQYYREEENGRGNFPPRFSGLQFPNYSSELNVNALELDDSALYLCASSVGGSEAFFGQGTRLTVV.

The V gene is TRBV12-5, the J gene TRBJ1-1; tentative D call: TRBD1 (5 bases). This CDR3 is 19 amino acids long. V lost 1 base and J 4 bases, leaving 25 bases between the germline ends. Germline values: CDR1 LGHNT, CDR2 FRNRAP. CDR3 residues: CASGLAVQRIDSLLTEAFF. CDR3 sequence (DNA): TGTGCTAGTGGTTTGGCGGTACAACGGATCGACAGCTTACTCACTGAAGCTTTCTTT. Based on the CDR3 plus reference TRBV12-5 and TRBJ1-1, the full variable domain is DARVTQTPRHKVTEMGQEVTMRCQPILGHNTVFWYRQTMMQGLELLAYFRNRAPLDDSGMPKDRFSAEMPDATLATLKIQPSEPRDSAVYFCASGLAVQRIDSLLTEAFFGQGTRLTVV.

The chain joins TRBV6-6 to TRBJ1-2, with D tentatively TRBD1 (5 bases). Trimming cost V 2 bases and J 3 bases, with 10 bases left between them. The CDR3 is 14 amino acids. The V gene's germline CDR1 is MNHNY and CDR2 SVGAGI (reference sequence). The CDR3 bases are TGTGCCAGCAGTTACACGGACAATGACTATGGCTACACCTTC. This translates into CASSYTDNDYGYTF.

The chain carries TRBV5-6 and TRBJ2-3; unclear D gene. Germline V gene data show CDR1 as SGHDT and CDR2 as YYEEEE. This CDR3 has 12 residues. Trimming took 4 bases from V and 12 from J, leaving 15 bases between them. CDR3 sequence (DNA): TGTGCCAGCAGCCCTGGTCCGGGTTACCAGTATTTT. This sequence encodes CASSPGPGYQYF.

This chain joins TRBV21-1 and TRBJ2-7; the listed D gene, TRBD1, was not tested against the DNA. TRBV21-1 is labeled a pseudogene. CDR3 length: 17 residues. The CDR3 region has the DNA TGTGCCAGCAGCAAAGTTAACGGGGGACAGGGACCCTACGAGCAGTACTTC. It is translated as CASSKVNGGQGPYEQYF.

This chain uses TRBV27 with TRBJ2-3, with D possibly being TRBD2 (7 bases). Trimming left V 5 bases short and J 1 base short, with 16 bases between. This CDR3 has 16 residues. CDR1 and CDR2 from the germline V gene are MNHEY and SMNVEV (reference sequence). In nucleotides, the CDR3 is TGTGCCAGCAGTCTTATCGGGGGGCGCGGCACAGATACGCAGTATTTT. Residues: CASSLIGGRGTDTQYF.

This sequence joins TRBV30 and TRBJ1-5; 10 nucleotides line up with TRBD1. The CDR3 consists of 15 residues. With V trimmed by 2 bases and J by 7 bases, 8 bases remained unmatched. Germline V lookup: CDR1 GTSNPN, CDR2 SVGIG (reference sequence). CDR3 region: CAWSRGQGLGQPQHF. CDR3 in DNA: TGTGCCTGGAGTAGGGGACAGGGGCTTGGACAGCCCCAGCATTTT.

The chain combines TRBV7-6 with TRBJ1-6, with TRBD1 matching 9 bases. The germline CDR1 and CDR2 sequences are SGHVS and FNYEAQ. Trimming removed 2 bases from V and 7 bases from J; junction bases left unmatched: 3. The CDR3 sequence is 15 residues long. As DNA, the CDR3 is TGTGCCAGCAGCTTAAAGGGACAGGGAAATTCACCCCTCCACTTT. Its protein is CASSLKGQGNSPLHF.

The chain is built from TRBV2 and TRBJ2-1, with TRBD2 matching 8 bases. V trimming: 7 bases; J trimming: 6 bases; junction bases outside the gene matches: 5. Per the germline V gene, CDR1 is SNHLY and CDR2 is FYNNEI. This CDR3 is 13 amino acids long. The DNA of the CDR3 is TGTGCCAGCATAGGGACTAGTGGCAATGAGCAGTTCTTC. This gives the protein CASIGTSGNEQFF.

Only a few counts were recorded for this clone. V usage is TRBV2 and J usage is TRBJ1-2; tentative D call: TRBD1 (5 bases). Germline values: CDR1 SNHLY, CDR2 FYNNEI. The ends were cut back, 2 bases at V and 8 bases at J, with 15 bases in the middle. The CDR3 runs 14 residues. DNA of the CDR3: TGTGCCAGCAGTGAACGGCGGGGGGTGGACGGCTACACCTTC. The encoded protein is CASSERRGVDGYTF.

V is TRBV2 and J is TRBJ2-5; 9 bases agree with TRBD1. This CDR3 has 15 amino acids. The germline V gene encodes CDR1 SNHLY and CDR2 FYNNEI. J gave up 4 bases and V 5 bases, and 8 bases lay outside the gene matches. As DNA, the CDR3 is TGTGCCAGCAGTTCTCCGGGACAGGGAACAGAGACCCAGTACTTC. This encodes CASSSPGQGTETQYF.

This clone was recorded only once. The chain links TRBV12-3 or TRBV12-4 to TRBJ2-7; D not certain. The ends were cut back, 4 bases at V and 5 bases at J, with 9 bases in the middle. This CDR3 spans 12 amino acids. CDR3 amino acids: CASSSAFHEQYF. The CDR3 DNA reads TGTGCCAGCAGTTCAGCCTTTCACGAGCAGTACTTC.

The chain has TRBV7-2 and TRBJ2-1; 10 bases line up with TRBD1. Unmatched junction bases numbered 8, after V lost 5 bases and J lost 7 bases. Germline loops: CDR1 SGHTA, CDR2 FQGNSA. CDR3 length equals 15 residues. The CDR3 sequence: CASSQGDRGMNEQFF. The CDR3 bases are TGTGCCAGCAGCCAAGGGGACAGGGGAATGAATGAGCAGTTCTTC.

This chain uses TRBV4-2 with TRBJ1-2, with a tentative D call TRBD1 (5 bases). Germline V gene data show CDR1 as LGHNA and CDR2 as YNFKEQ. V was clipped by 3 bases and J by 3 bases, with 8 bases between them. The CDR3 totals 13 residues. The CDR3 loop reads CASSQGGDYGYTF. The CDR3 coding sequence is TGTGCCAGCAGCCAGGGGGGGGACTATGGCTACACCTTC.

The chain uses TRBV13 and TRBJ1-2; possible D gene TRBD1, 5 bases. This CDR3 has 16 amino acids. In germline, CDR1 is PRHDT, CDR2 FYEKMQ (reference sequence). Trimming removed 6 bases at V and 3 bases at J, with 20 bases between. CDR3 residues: CASRSTGSPRDYGYTF. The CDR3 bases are TGTGCCAGCAGGTCGACCGGGTCCCCCAGGGACTATGGCTACACCTTC. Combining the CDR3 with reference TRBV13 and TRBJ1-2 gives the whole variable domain AAGVIQSPRHLIKEKRETATLKCYPIPRHDTVYWYQQGPGQDPQFLISFYEKMQSDKGSIPDRFSAQQFSDYHSELNMSSLELGDSALYFCASRSTGSPRDYGYTFGSGTRLTVV.